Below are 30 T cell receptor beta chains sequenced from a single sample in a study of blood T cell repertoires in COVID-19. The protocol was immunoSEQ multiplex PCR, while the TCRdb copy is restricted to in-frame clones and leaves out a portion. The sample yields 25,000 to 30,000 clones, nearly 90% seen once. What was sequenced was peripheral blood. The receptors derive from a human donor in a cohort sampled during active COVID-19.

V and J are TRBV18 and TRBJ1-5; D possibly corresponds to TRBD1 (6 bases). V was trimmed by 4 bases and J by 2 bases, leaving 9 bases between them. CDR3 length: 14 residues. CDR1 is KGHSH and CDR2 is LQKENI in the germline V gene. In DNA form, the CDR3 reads TGTGCCAGCTCACGACGGACAGGCAATCAGCCCCAGCATTTT. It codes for CASSRRTGNQPQHF.

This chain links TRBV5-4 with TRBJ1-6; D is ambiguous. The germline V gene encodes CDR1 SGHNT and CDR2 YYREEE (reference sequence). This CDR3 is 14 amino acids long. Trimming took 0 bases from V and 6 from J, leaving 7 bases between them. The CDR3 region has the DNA TGTGCCAGCAGCTTGGAATGGCTTAATTCACCCCTCCACTTT. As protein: CASSLEWLNSPLHF.

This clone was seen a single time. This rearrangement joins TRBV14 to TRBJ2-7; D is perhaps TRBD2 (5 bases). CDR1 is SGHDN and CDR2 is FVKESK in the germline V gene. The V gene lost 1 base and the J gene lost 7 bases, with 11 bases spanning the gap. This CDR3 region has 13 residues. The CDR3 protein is CASSQVGRGEQYF. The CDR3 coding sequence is TGTGCCAGCAGCCAAGTAGGTCGGGGAGAGCAGTACTTC.

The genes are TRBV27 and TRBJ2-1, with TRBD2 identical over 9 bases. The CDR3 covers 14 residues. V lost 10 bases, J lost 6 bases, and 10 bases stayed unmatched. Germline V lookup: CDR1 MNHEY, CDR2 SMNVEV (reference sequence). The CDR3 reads CATRVGRGGNEQFF. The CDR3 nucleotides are TGTGCCACCAGGGTAGGGCGGGGGGGCAATGAGCAGTTCTTC.

The CDR3 here is CASSLRQGDTEAFF. CDR3 nucleotides: TGTGCCAGCAGTTTAAGGCAGGGGGACACTGAAGCTTTCTTT. The V gene is TRBV27, the J gene TRBJ1-1; 7 bases match TRBD1. The CDR3 runs to 14 residues. The V and J ends lost 2 bases and 3 bases, in that order; junction bases with no gene match: 3. The germline gives CDR1 MNHEY, CDR2 SMNVEV (reference sequence).

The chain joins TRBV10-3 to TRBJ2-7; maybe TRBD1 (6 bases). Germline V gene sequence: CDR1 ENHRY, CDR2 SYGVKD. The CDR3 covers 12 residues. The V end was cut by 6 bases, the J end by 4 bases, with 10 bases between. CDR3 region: CAISEQGYEQYF. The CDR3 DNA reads TGTGCCATCAGCGAACAGGGTTACGAGCAGTACTTC.

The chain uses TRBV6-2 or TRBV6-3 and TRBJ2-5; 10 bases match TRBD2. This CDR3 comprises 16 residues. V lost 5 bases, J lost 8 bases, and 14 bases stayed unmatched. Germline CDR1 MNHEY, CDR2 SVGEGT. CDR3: CASSHRGGPSGGTQYF. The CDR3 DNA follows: TGTGCCAGCAGTCACCGGGGGGGCCCTAGCGGGGGCACCCAGTACTTC.

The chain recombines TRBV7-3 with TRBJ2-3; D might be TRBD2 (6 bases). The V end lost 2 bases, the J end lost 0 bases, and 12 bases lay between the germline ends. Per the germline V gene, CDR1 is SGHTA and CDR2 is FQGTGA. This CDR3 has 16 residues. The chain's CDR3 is CASSLDAGTSTDTQYF. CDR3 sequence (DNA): TGTGCCAGCAGCTTAGATGCGGGGACTAGCACAGATACGCAGTATTTT.

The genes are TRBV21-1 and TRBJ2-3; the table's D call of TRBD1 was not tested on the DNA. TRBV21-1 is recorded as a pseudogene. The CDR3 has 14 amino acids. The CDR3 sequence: CASSKEGGTDTQYF. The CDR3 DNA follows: TGTGCCAGCAGCAAAGAGGGGGGCACAGATACGCAGTATTTT.

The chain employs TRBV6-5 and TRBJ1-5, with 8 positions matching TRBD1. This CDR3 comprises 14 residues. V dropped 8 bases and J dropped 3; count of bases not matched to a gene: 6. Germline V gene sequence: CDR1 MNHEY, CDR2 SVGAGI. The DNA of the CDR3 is TGTGCCAGCGCCTCGGGACAGGACAATCAGCCCCAGCATTTT. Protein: CASASGQDNQPQHF.

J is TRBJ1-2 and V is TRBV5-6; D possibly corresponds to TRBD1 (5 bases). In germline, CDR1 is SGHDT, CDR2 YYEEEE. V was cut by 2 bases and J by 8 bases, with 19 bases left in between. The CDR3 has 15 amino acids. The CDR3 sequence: CASSLVRAEGRGYTF. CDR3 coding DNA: TGTGCCAGCAGCTTAGTCAGGGCGGAAGGGCGGGGCTACACCTTC. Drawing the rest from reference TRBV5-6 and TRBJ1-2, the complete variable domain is DAGVTQSPTHLIKTRGQQVTLRCSPKSGHDTVSWYQQALGQGPQFIFQYYEEEERQRGNFPDRFSGHQFPNYSSELNVNALLLGDSALYLCASSLVRAEGRGYTFGSGTRLTVV.

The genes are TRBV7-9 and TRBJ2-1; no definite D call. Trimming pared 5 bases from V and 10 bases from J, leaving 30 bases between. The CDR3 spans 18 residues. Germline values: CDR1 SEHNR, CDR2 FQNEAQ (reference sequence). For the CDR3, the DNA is TGTGCCAGCAGCCCCCCTTTTGGTGTTGGAGACGGCTTCAAGGAGCAGTTCTTC. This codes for CASSPPFGVGDGFKEQFF.

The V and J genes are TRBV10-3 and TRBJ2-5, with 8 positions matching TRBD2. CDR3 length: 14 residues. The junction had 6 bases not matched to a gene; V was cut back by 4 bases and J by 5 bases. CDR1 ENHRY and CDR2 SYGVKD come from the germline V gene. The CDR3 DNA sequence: TGTGCCATCAGTGCGGGCGGGGGGCTGGAGACCCAGTACTTC. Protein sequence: CAISAGGGLETQYF.

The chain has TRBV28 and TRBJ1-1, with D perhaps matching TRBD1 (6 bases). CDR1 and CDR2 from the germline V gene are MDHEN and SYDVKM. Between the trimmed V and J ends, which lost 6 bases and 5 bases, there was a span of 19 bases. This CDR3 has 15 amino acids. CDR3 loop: CASSNGGAQGTEAFF. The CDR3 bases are TGTGCCAGCAGCAATGGGGGGGCCCAGGGTACTGAAGCTTTCTTT.

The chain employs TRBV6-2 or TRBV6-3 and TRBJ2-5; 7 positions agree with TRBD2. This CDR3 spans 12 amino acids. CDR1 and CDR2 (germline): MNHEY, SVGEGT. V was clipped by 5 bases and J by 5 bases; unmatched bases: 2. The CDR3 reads CASSLAAETQYF. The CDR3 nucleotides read TGTGCCAGCAGTCTAGCGGCCGAGACCCAGTACTTC.

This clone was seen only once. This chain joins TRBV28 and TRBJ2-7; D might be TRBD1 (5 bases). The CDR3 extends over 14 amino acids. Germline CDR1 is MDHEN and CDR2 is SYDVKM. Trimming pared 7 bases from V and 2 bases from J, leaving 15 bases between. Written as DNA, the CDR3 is TGTGCCAGCAACAAAGGACAAGTGCCCTACGAGCAGTACTTC. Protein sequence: CASNKGQVPYEQYF.

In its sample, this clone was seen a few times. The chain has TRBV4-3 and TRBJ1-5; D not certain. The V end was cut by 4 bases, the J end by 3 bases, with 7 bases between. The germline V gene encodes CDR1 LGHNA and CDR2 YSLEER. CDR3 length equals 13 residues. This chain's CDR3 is CASSPHFNQPQHF. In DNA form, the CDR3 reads TGCGCCAGCAGCCCCCACTTCAATCAGCCCCAGCATTTT.

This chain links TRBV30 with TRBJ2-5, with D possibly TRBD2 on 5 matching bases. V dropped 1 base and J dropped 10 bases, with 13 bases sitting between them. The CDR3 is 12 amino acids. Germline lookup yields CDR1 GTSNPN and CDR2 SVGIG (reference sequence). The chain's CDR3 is CAWSGLAGVQYF. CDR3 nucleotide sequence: TGTGCCTGGAGTGGGCTAGCTGGCGTCCAGTACTTC.

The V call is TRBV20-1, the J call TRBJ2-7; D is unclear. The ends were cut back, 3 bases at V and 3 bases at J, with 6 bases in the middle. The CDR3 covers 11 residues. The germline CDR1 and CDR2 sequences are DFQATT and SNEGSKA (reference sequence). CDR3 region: CSASGGYEQYF. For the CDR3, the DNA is TGCAGTGCTAGCGGCGGCTACGAGCAGTACTTC.

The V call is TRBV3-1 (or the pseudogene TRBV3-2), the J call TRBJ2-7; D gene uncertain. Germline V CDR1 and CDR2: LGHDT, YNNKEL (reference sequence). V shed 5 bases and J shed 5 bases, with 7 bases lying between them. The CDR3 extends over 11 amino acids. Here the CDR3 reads CASSSGHEQYF. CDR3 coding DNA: TGTGCCAGCAGCTCGGGTCACGAGCAGTACTTC.

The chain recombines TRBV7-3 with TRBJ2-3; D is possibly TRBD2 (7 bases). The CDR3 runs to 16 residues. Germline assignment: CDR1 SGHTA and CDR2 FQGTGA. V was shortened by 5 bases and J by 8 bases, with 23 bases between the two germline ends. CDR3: CASSPNGGALGGTQYF. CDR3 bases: TGTGCCAGCAGCCCTAATGGGGGGGCCCTAGGAGGTACGCAGTATTTT.

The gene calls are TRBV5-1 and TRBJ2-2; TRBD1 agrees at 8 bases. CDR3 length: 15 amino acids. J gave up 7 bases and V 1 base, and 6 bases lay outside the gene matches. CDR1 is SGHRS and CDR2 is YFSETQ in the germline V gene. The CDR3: CASSLRQGAGGELFF. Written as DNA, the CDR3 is TGCGCCAGCAGCTTGCGGCAGGGGGCTGGCGGGGAGCTGTTTTTT.

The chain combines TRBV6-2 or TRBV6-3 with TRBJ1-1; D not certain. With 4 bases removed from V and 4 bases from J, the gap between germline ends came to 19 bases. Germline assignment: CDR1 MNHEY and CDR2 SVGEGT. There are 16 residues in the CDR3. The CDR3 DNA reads TGTGCCAGCAGTTCCCGGGGTTCGTACACGGGCACTGAAGCTTTCTTT. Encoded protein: CASSSRGSYTGTEAFF.

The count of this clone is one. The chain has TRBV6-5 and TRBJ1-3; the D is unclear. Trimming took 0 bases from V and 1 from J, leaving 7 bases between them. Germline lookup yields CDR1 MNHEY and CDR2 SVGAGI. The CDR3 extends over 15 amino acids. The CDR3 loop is CASSYSSGSGNTIYF. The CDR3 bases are TGTGCCAGCAGTTACTCGTCCGGGTCTGGAAACACCATATATTTT.

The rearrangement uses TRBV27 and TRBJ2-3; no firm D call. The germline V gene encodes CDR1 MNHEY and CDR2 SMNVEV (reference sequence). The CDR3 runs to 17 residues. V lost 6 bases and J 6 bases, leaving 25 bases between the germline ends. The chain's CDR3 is CASSPGPASWVFDTQYF. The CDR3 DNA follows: TGTGCCAGCAGCCCAGGTCCCGCAAGTTGGGTCTTCGATACGCAGTATTTT.

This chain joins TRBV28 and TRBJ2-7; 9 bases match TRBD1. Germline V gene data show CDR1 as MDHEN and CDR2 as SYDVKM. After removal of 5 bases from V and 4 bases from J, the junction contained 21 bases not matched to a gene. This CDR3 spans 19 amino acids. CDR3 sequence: CASSKGFSTGTGMWYEQYF. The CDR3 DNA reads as TGTGCCAGCAGTAAAGGGTTTAGTACCGGGACAGGGATGTGGTACGAGCAGTACTTC.

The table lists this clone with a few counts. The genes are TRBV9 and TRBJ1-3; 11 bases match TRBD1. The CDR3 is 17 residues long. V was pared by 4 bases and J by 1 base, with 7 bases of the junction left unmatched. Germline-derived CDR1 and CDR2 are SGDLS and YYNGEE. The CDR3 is CASSRGTGGQSGNTIYF. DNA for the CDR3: TGTGCCAGCAGCAGGGGGACAGGGGGTCAATCTGGAAACACCATATATTTT.

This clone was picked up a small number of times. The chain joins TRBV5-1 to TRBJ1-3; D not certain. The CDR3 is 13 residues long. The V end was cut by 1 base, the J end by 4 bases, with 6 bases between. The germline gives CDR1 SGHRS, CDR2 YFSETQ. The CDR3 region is CASSLPSGNTIYF. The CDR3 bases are TGCGCCAGCAGCTTGCCCTCGGGAAACACCATATATTTT.

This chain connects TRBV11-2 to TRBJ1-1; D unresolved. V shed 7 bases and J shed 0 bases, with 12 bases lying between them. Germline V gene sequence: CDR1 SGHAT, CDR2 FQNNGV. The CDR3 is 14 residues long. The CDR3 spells CASTSWEMNTEAFF. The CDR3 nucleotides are TGTGCCAGCACCTCATGGGAGATGAACACTGAAGCTTTCTTT. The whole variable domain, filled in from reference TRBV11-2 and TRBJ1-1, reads EAGVAQSPRYKIIEKRQSVAFWCNPISGHATLYWYQQILGQGPKLLIQFQNNGVVDDSQLPKDRFSAERLKGVDSTLKIQPAKLEDSAVYLCASTSWEMNTEAFFGQGTRLTVV.

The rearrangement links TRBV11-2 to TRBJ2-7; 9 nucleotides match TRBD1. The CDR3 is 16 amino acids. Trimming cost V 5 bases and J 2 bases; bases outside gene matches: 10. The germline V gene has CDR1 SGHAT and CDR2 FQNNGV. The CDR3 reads CASSDAQGAMTYEQYF. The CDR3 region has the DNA TGTGCCAGCAGCGATGCACAGGGGGCCATGACCTACGAGCAGTACTTC.